These T cell receptor beta chains were read from a single sample in a study of beta chain features in type 1 diabetes. Libraries were prepared by immunoSEQ multiplex PCR; TCRdb keeps only in-frame clonotypes and omits some of them. Of roughly 280,000 clones listed, about 24% are singletons. Sequencing used naive CD4+ T cells from blood. These receptors all come from a young woman with type 1 diabetes. The CDR3 runs from the conserved cysteine through the conserved F or W. Each record gives: CDR3 DNA, CDR3 protein, V gene, J gene, clone size, D gene. The D gene is left open where the match is weak. Rows give clone size only sometimes, using once, few, many, or a class for an expanded clone.

CDR3nt: TGTGCCAGCAGCTTGGTGCGGTTAGGGGCCCCTAACTATGGCTACACCTTC
CDR3aa: CASSLVRLGAPNYGYTF
v_gene: TRBV5-4
j_gene: TRBJ1-2
abundance: NA
d_gene: NA

CDR3nt: TGTGCCAGCAGCCTCCGGGACAGGGGTCTCTATGGCTACACCTTC
CDR3aa: CASSLRDRGLYGYTF
v_gene: TRBV7-8
j_gene: TRBJ1-2
abundance: NA
d_gene: TRBD1

CDR3nt: TGTGCCAGCAGTTCGGGACAGCCCCTCTATGGCTACACCTTC
CDR3aa: CASSSGQPLYGYTF
v_gene: TRBV27
j_gene: TRBJ1-2
abundance: NA
d_gene: TRBD1

CDR3nt: TGTGCCAGCAGCGTAGTCGGGGAACAAGAGACCCAGTACTTC
CDR3aa: CASSVVGEQETQYF
v_gene: TRBV9
j_gene: TRBJ2-5
abundance: NA
d_gene: NA

CDR3nt: TGTGCCAGCAGCTTAATTGTAGGGGCATCCTACAATGAGCAGTTCTTC
CDR3aa: CASSLIVGASYNEQFF
v_gene: TRBV7-9
j_gene: TRBJ2-1
abundance: NA
d_gene: NA

CDR3nt: TGTGCCACCAGCAGCAAGACAGGGGAAGGCGGCTACACCTTC
CDR3aa: CATSSKTGEGGYTF
v_gene: TRBV15
j_gene: TRBJ1-2
abundance: NA
d_gene: TRBD1

CDR3nt: TGTGCCAGCAGTCCCCCCCAGCGGGGCACCGTCTCAGACTTC
CDR3aa: CASSPPQRGTVSDF
v_gene: TRBV28
j_gene: TRBJ2-4
abundance: NA
d_gene: TRBD2

CDR3nt: TGTGCCAGTAGTGGCGGACAGGGCAATCAGCCCCAGCATTTT
CDR3aa: CASSGGQGNQPQHF
v_gene: TRBV19
j_gene: TRBJ1-5
abundance: NA
d_gene: TRBD1

CDR3nt: TGTGCCAGCAGCTTGACGACAGGTTTAGGGATAGATACGCAGTATTTT
CDR3aa: CASSLTTGLGIDTQYF
v_gene: TRBV11-2
j_gene: TRBJ2-3
abundance: NA
d_gene: NA

CDR3nt: TGTGCCAGTTTAACGGGACAGGGCAATGGCTACACCTTC
CDR3aa: CASLTGQGNGYTF
v_gene: TRBV28
j_gene: TRBJ1-2
abundance: NA
d_gene: TRBD1

CDR3nt: TGTGCCAGCAGCTTGAGGACTAGCGTCTACAATGAGCAGTTCTTC
CDR3aa: CASSLRTSVYNEQFF
v_gene: TRBV5-4
j_gene: TRBJ2-1
abundance: NA
d_gene: TRBD2

CDR3nt: TGTGCCAGCAGTGACAGTCTGAACACTGAAGCTTTCTTT
CDR3aa: CASSDSLNTEAFF
v_gene: TRBV2
j_gene: TRBJ1-1
abundance: NA
d_gene: NA

CDR3nt: TGCGCCAGCAGCCAAGTGACAGGAGGCAATGAGCAGTTCTTC
CDR3aa: CASSQVTGGNEQFF
v_gene: TRBV4-1
j_gene: TRBJ2-1
abundance: few
d_gene: NA

CDR3nt: TGTGCCAGCAGGTTAACAGCCAATGAGCAGTTCTTC
CDR3aa: CASRLTANEQFF
v_gene: TRBV28
j_gene: TRBJ2-1
abundance: NA
d_gene: NA

CDR3nt: TGTGCCAGCAGCCATCCGGGACAGGGGAACATTCAGTACTTC
CDR3aa: CASSHPGQGNIQYF
v_gene: TRBV5-6
j_gene: TRBJ2-4
abundance: NA
d_gene: TRBD1

CDR3nt: TGCGCCAGCAGCTTGGCCGGGGACTTCAATCAGCCCCAGCATTTT
CDR3aa: CASSLAGDFNQPQHF
v_gene: TRBV5-1
j_gene: TRBJ1-5
abundance: NA
d_gene: NA

CDR3nt: TGTGCCACCACCGGGAGCGGGAATGAGCAGTTCTTC
CDR3aa: CATTGSGNEQFF
v_gene: TRBV27
j_gene: TRBJ2-1
abundance: few
d_gene: NA

CDR3nt: TGTGCCAGCAGCCCCGGGGTTAACACTGAAGCTTTCTTT
CDR3aa: CASSPGVNTEAFF
v_gene: TRBV9
j_gene: TRBJ1-1
abundance: NA
d_gene: NA

CDR3nt: TGTGCCAGCTCACCACAAGAACTTCCAAACTATGGCTACACCTTC
CDR3aa: CASSPQELPNYGYTF
v_gene: TRBV18
j_gene: TRBJ1-2
abundance: NA
d_gene: NA

CDR3nt: TGTGCCAGCAGGAAAGGACAGCTCGCTAACTATGGCTACACCTTC
CDR3aa: CASRKGQLANYGYTF
v_gene: TRBV9
j_gene: TRBJ1-2
abundance: NA
d_gene: NA

CDR3nt: TGTGCCAGCAGCTTAGATCAGTCGGGGGTCCACGAGCAGTACTTC
CDR3aa: CASSLDQSGVHEQYF
v_gene: TRBV11-2
j_gene: TRBJ2-7
abundance: few
d_gene: NA

CDR3nt: TGTGCCAGCAGTGAAGCGGGACTAGCGGGATTGGATGAGCAGTTCTTC
CDR3aa: CASSEAGLAGLDEQFF
v_gene: TRBV2
j_gene: TRBJ2-1
abundance: NA
d_gene: TRBD2

CDR3nt: TGTGCCAGCAGCGCGAATAGCGGGAGTGGAGATACGCAGTATTTT
CDR3aa: CASSANSGSGDTQYF
v_gene: TRBV9
j_gene: TRBJ2-3
abundance: few
d_gene: TRBD2

CDR3nt: TGTGCCAGCAGCCCCTGGACTAGCGGGGTGTACGAGCAGTACTTC
CDR3aa: CASSPWTSGVYEQYF
v_gene: TRBV11-3
j_gene: TRBJ2-7
abundance: few
d_gene: TRBD2

CDR3nt: TGTGCCAGCAGTTTTACCAGTGAAAATCAGCCCCAGCATTTT
CDR3aa: CASSFTSENQPQHF
v_gene: TRBV7-9
j_gene: TRBJ1-5
abundance: few
d_gene: NA

CDR3nt: TGCAGCGTTGAAGCATCAGGGCAGGGCTATGGCTACACCTTC
CDR3aa: CSVEASGQGYGYTF
v_gene: TRBV29-1
j_gene: TRBJ1-2
abundance: NA
d_gene: NA

CDR3nt: TGTGCCACCAGCAGAGAGGTGTACAGTGAGCAGTTCTTC
CDR3aa: CATSREVYSEQFF
v_gene: TRBV15
j_gene: TRBJ2-1
abundance: NA
d_gene: NA

CDR3nt: TGTGCCAGCAGCTTTCTTGTCGGGAGCTCCGAGCAGTACTTC
CDR3aa: CASSFLVGSSEQYF
v_gene: TRBV11-2
j_gene: TRBJ2-7
abundance: NA
d_gene: NA

CDR3nt: TGTGCCAGCAGTTACTCGCCGCCAGGTCCGACCGAGCAGTACTTC
CDR3aa: CASSYSPPGPTEQYF
v_gene: TRBV6-5
j_gene: TRBJ2-7
abundance: few
d_gene: NA

CDR3nt: TGTGCTAGTGGTTTGGGGGCTTCGAACACTGAAGCTTTCTTT
CDR3aa: CASGLGASNTEAFF
v_gene: TRBV12-5
j_gene: TRBJ1-1
abundance: NA
d_gene: NA

CDR3nt: TGCAGCGTCCTCACAGGGGCGGTCCCCTATGGCTACACCTTC
CDR3aa: CSVLTGAVPYGYTF
v_gene: TRBV29-1
j_gene: TRBJ1-2
abundance: few
d_gene: TRBD1

CDR3nt: TGCGCCAGCAGCCCGCCCGGGACAGTGGGAGACGAGCAGTACTTC
CDR3aa: CASSPPGTVGDEQYF
v_gene: TRBV5-1
j_gene: TRBJ2-7
abundance: once
d_gene: TRBD1

CDR3nt: TGCGCCAGCAGCTTGAGTCTAGCGGGGAACTACGAGCAGTACTTC
CDR3aa: CASSLSLAGNYEQYF
v_gene: TRBV5-1
j_gene: TRBJ2-7
abundance: NA
d_gene: TRBD2

CDR3nt: TGTGCCTGGAGTGTACGAGCGGGAGGGCCCTACGAGCAGTACTTC
CDR3aa: CAWSVRAGGPYEQYF
v_gene: TRBV30
j_gene: TRBJ2-7
abundance: few
d_gene: TRBD2

CDR3nt: TGCGCCAGCAGCTTGTTGACAGGGGAGGACACCGGGGAGCTGTTTTTT
CDR3aa: CASSLLTGEDTGELFF
v_gene: TRBV5-1
j_gene: TRBJ2-2
abundance: few
d_gene: TRBD1

CDR3nt: TGTGCCAGCAGCCCTGATTGGACAGGGAAAAACACTGAAGCTTTCTTT
CDR3aa: CASSPDWTGKNTEAFF
v_gene: TRBV7-9
j_gene: TRBJ1-1
abundance: NA
d_gene: TRBD1

CDR3nt: TGTGCCAGCAGCAGATCCGGGACATGGCCCTACGAGCAGTACTTC
CDR3aa: CASSRSGTWPYEQYF
v_gene: TRBV7-9
j_gene: TRBJ2-7
abundance: NA
d_gene: NA

CDR3nt: TGTGCCAGCTCACCTCCCTTGACAATTGAGCAGTTCTTC
CDR3aa: CASSPPLTIEQFF
v_gene: TRBV18
j_gene: TRBJ2-1
abundance: few
d_gene: NA

CDR3nt: TGTGCCAGCAGTTTCAAAAGCGTCGCCACAGATACGCAGTATTTT
CDR3aa: CASSFKSVATDTQYF
v_gene: TRBV27
j_gene: TRBJ2-3
abundance: NA
d_gene: NA

CDR3nt: TGTGCCAGCAGATTGGGGCAGGAGAACACTGAAGCTTTCTTT
CDR3aa: CASRLGQENTEAFF
v_gene: TRBV7-9
j_gene: TRBJ1-1
abundance: NA
d_gene: NA

CDR3nt: TGTGCCAGCAGCTTATCGACAGGGCGGGGTCAGCCCCAGCATTTT
CDR3aa: CASSLSTGRGQPQHF
v_gene: TRBV7-2
j_gene: TRBJ1-5
abundance: few
d_gene: TRBD1

CDR3nt: TGTGCCAGCTCACCAGGTCAGGGTGAGACCCAGTACTTC
CDR3aa: CASSPGQGETQYF
v_gene: TRBV18
j_gene: TRBJ2-5
abundance: NA
d_gene: NA

CDR3nt: TGTGCCAGCAGTTACTCGACAGGGGAGGGGCAGCCCCAGCATTTT
CDR3aa: CASSYSTGEGQPQHF
v_gene: TRBV6-6
j_gene: TRBJ1-5
abundance: NA
d_gene: TRBD1

CDR3nt: TGCGCCAGCAGTCAATCGGGGGGGACGAAACCGAACAGCCTAGAGACCCAGTACTTC
CDR3aa: CASSQSGGTKPNSLETQYF
v_gene: TRBV23-1
j_gene: TRBJ2-5
abundance: few
d_gene: TRBD2

CDR3nt: TGTGCCAGCGGGACAGGTTCCACAGATACGCAGTATTTT
CDR3aa: CASGTGSTDTQYF
v_gene: TRBV5-4
j_gene: TRBJ2-3
abundance: NA
d_gene: TRBD1

CDR3nt: TGTGCCAGCAGCCGAGGGTCTCAGCCCCAGCATTTT
CDR3aa: CASSRGSQPQHF
v_gene: TRBV21-1
j_gene: TRBJ1-5
abundance: few
d_gene: NA

CDR3nt: TGTGCCAGCAGCAAATGCTTGAGGGCTTTCTTT
CDR3aa: CASSKCLRAFF
v_gene: TRBV21-1
j_gene: TRBJ1-1
abundance: few
d_gene: NA

CDR3nt: TGTGCCAGCAGCGGGAGCGGGAGAACAGATACGCAGTATTTT
CDR3aa: CASSGSGRTDTQYF
v_gene: TRBV9
j_gene: TRBJ2-3
abundance: NA
d_gene: TRBD2

CDR3nt: TGTGCCAGCAGTTTCTGGTCAGCGCAAGAGACCCAGTACTTC
CDR3aa: CASSFWSAQETQYF
v_gene: TRBV28
j_gene: TRBJ2-5
abundance: NA
d_gene: NA

CDR3nt: TGTGCCATCAGTGAAGGGCTAGCCGTTGATGAGCAGTTCTTC
CDR3aa: CAISEGLAVDEQFF
v_gene: TRBV10-3
j_gene: TRBJ2-1
abundance: NA
d_gene: NA

CDR3nt: TGCGCCAGCAGCTTGGCCCATTCCTACGAGCAGTACTTC
CDR3aa: CASSLAHSYEQYF
v_gene: TRBV5-1
j_gene: TRBJ2-7
abundance: once
d_gene: NA

CDR3nt: TGTGCCAGCAGCGGGGTAGGCGGGAGGGACTACAATGAGCAGTTCTTC
CDR3aa: CASSGVGGRDYNEQFF
v_gene: TRBV5-4
j_gene: TRBJ2-1
abundance: few
d_gene: TRBD2

CDR3nt: TGTGCCAGCAGCGTCCTAGCGGGAGCGACGGAGACCCAGTACTTC
CDR3aa: CASSVLAGATETQYF
v_gene: TRBV9
j_gene: TRBJ2-5
abundance: NA
d_gene: TRBD2

CDR3nt: TGTGCCAGCAGGAGGACTAGCGGGAGTGGGGATACGCAGTATTTT
CDR3aa: CASRRTSGSGDTQYF
v_gene: TRBV7-9
j_gene: TRBJ2-3
abundance: few
d_gene: TRBD2

CDR3nt: TGTGCCAGCAGCGCGGGACAGCCCACAGATACGCAGTATTTT
CDR3aa: CASSAGQPTDTQYF
v_gene: TRBV7-3
j_gene: TRBJ2-3
abundance: few
d_gene: NA